The sequence of this T cell receptor (beta chain) was determined in a study of shared clonotypes between healthy human individuals. Trimming removed 2 bases from V and 11 bases from J; junction bases left unmatched: 6. This CDR3 region has 14 residues. Germline V gives CDR1 MDHEN, CDR2 SYDVKM. The data were produced by immunoSEQ multiplex PCR, yet TCRdb's version contains in-frame clones alone and is incomplete. The profile shows some 1 million clones, more than 65% of them singletons. This receptor was taken from a man aged 18 to 29 in good health. The rearrangement links TRBV28 to TRBJ2-1; TRBD2 agrees at 10 bases. The sample was memory CD4+ T cells sorted from blood. Subset described: CD45RA-negative fraction. CDR3 nucleotides: TGTGCCAGCAGTTTAAGGGCTAGCGGGGGAAAGCAGTTCTTC. Encoded protein: CASSLRASGGKQFF.